This T cell receptor (beta chain) was documented in a study of regulatory T cells in long-lasting Graves disease. Germline assignment: CDR1 SNHLY and CDR2 FYNNEI. V lost 7 bases, J lost 3 bases, and 8 bases stayed unmatched. This CDR3 spans 15 amino acids. This clonotype was counted many times. Through Arm-PCR of CDR3 regions and iRepertoire HTBI primers, TCR beta libraries were built. A single record per CDR3 protein comes from TCRdb applying MiXCR to the multiplex PCR reads. The sample lists 400,000 to 500,000 distinct CDR3 sequences; 15% were seen once. Time point noted: newly diagnosed GD, antithyroid drugs for less than 3 months. PBMC-extracted RNA yielded the TCR library. EDTA tubes collected roughly 9.6 milliliters of peripheral blood. The data were also submitted as part of a second study, on T cells in Graves' hyperthyroidism and ophthalmopathy.

The material sequenced was peripheral blood mononuclear cells (PBMCs), taken at new diagnosis, from a patient treated with antithyroid drugs. The chain uses TRBV2 and TRBJ1-5, with TRBD1 identical over 8 bases. This clonotype was sampled from a woman aged 40 to 50 with Graves disease. For the CDR3, the DNA is TGTGCCAGCACCGGGGGGACAGGTCCCAATCAGCCCCAGCATTTT. It is translated as CASTGGTGPNQPQHF.